The clone carrying this T cell receptor (beta chain) is a singleton in its sample. The antigen remains unidentified. This sample is part of a study of T cell responses to AZD1222 COVID-19 vaccine. Study results and limitations: Repertoire collection took place solely once the T cell response had peaked. Baseline seropositivity occurred in only a handful of AZD1222 recipients. The donor cohort was predominantly white British with a female majority, and clonal diversity may have been underestimated.

V was shortened by 0 bases and J by 0 bases, with 3 bases between the two germline ends. The CDR3 runs to 15 residues. Germline V gene sequence: CDR1 LGHNA, CDR2 YSLEER. Generated by immunoSEQ multiplex PCR, the TCRdb table keeps only in-frame clones and is missing some. Here the sample spans 75,000 to 80,000 clones, about three quarters being singletons. The TCR sequence derives from an adult who received the MenACWY meningococcal vaccine as a control. This specimen was peripheral blood, taken 28 days after the second dose of the MenACWY control vaccine. The chain uses TRBV4-3 and TRBJ2-6; D is undetermined. The CDR3 DNA follows: TGCGCCAGCAGCCAAGAGTCCTCTGGGGCCAACGTCCTGACTTTC. Amino acid sequence: CASSQESSGANVLTF.